The TCR beta chain described here comes from a study of cytomegalovirus exposure and HLA in healthy donors. With 60 Vbeta and 13 Jbeta primers, the PCR was carried out. Libraries were prepared by immunoSEQ multiplex PCR; TCRdb keeps only in-frame clonotypes and omits some of them. The sample lists 150,000 to 200,000 clones; about three quarters were seen once. This TCR was sampled from a woman aged 40-49 years in good health and CMV-seronegative. The source material was PBMCs.

CDR3 sequence: CIGGAGEVQYV. CDR3 bases: TGCATTGGGGGGGCCGGCGAGGTGCAGTACGTC. V is TRBV29-1 and J is TRBJ2-7; a possible D gene is TRBD2 (7 bases). There are 11 residues in the CDR3. The germline V gene has CDR1 SQVTM and CDR2 ANQGSEA.